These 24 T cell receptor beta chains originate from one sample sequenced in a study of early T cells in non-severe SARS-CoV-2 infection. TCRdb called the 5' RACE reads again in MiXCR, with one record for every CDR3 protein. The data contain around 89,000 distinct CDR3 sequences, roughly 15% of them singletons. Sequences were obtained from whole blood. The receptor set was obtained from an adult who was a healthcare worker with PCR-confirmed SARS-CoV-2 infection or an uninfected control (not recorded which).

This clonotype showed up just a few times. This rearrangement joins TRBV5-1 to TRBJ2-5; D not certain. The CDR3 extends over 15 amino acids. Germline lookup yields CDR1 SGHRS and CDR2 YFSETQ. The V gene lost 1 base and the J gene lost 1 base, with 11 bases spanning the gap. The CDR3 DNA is TGCGCCAGCAGCTTGTTCGTGTATGCCCAAGAGACCCAGTACTTC. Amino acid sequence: CASSLFVYAQETQYF.

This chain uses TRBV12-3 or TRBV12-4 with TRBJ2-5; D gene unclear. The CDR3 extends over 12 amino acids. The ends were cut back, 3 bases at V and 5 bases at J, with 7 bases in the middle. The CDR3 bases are TGTGCCAGCAGTTTTCACGCGGAGACCCAGTACTTC. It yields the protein CASSFHAETQYF.

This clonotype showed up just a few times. CDR3 DNA: TGTGCCAGCAGCCCGAACAGGGCTGCAGAGACCCAGTACTTC. Protein: CASSPNRAAETQYF. This chain joins TRBV7-6 and TRBJ2-5; TRBD1 is a possible D gene (6 bases). The CDR3 consists of 14 residues. From germline, CDR1 is SGHVS and CDR2 FNYEAQ. Trimming took 5 bases from V and 4 from J, leaving 14 bases between them.

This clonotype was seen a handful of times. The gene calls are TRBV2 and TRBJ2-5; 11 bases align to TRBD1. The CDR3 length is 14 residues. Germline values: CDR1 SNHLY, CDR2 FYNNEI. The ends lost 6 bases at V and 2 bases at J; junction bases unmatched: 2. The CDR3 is CASRDRGHQETQYF. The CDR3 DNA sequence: TGTGCCAGCAGGGACAGGGGGCATCAAGAGACCCAGTACTTC.

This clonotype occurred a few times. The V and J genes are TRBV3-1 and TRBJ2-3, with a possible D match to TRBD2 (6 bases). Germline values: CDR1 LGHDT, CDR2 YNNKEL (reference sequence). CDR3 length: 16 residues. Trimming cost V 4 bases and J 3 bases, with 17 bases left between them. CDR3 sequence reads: CASSPLPGDRTDTQYF. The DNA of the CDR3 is TGTGCCAGCAGCCCCCTCCCGGGAGATCGGACAGATACGCAGTATTTT.

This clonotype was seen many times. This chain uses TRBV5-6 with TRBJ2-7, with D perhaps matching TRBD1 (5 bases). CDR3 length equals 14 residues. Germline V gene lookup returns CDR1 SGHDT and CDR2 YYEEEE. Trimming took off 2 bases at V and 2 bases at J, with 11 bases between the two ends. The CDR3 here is CASSLDSFTYEQYV. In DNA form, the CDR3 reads TGTGCCAGCAGCTTAGACAGCTTTACCTACGAGCAGTACGTC.

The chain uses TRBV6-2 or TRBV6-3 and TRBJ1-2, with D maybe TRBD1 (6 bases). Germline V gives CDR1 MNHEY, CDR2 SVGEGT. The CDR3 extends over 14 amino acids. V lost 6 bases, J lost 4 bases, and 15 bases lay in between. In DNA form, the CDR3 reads TGTGCCAGCAGAAAACAGGGATACGGCTATGGCTACACCTTC. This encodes CASRKQGYGYGYTF.

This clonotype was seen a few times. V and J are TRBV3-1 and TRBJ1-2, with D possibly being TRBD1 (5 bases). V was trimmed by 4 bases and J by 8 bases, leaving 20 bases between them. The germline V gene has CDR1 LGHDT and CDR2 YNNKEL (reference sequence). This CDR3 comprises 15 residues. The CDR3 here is CASSPTLSRVEGYTF. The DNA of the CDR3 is TGTGCCAGCAGCCCTACCCTCTCCAGGGTAGAGGGCTACACCTTC. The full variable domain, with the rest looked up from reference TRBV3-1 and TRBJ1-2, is DTAVSQTPKYLVTQMGNDKSIKCEQNLGHDTMYWYKQDSKKFLKIMFSYNNKELIINETVPNRFSPKSPDKAHLNLHINSLELGDSAVYFCASSPTLSRVEGYTFGSGTRLTVV.

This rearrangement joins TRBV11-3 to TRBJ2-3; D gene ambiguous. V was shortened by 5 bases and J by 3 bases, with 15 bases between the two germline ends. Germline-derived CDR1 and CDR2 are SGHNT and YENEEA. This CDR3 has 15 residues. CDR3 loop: CASSPGPLGTDTQYF. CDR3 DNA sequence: TGTGCCAGCAGCCCTGGCCCCCTCGGTACAGATACGCAGTATTTT.

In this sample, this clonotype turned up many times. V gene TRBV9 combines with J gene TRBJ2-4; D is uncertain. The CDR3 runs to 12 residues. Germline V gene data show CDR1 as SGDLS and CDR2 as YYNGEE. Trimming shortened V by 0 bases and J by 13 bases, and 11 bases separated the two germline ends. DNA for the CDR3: TGTGCCAGCAGCGTAGGGTCGGGCAGACAGTACTTC. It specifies CASSVGSGRQYF.

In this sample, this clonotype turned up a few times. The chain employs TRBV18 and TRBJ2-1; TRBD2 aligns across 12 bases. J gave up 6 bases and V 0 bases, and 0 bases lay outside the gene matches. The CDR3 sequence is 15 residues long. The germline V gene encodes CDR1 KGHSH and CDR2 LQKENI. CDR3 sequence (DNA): TGTGCCAGCTCACCACCGGGACTAGCGGGCAATGAGCAGTTCTTC. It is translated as CASSPPGLAGNEQFF.

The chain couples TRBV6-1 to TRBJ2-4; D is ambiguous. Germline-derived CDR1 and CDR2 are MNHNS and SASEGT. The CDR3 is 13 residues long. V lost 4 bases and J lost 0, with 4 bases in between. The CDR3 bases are TGTGCCAGCAGTGGGGTAGCCAAAAACATTCAGTACTTC. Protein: CASSGVAKNIQYF.

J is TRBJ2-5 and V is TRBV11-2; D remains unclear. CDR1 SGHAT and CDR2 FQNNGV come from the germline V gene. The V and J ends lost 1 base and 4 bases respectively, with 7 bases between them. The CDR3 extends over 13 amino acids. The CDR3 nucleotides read TGTGCCAGCAGCTTAGGGAGTATAGAGACCCAGTACTTC. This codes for CASSLGSIETQYF.

CDR3 amino acids: CASSSGKRTIYF. CDR3 nucleotide sequence: TGTGCCAGCAGCTCAGGGAAAAGGACCATATATTTT. The chain links TRBV7-9 to TRBJ1-3, with D possibly being TRBD1 (5 bases). The V end lost 4 bases, the J end lost 10 bases, and 11 bases lay between the germline ends. CDR3 size: 12 residues. CDR1 SEHNR and CDR2 FQNEAQ come from the germline V gene (reference sequence).

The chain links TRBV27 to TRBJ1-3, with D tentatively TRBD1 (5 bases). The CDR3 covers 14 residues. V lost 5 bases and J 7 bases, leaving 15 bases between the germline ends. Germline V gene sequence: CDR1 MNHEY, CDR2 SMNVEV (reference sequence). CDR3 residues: CASSPAGRGNTIYF. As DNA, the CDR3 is TGTGCCAGCAGTCCTGCGGGACGGGGGAACACCATATATTTT.

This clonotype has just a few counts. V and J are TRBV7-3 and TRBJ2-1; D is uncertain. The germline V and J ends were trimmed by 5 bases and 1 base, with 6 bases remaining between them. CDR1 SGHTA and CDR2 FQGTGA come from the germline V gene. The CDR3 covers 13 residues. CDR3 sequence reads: CASSAQSYNEQFF. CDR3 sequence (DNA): TGTGCCAGCAGCGCCCAATCCTACAATGAGCAGTTCTTC.

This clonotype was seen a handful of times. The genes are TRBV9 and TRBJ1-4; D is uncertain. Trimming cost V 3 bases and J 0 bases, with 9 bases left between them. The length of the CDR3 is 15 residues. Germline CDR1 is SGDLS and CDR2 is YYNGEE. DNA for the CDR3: TGTGCCAGCAGCGAGTCCCCCGCAACTAATGAAAAACTGTTTTTT. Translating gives CASSESPATNEKLFF.

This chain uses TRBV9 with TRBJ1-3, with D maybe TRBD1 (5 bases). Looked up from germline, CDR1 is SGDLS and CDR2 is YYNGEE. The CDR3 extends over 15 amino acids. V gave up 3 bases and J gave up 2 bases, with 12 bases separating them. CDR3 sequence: CASSADSTTGNTIYF. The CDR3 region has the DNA TGTGCCAGCAGCGCCGACAGTACAACTGGAAACACCATATATTTT.

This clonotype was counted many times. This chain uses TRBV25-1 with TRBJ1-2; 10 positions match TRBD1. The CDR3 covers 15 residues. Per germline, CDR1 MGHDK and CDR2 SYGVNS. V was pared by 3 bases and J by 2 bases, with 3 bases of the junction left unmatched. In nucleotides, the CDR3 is TGTGCCAGCAGTGATCTGACAGGGGGCAACTATGGCTACACCTTC. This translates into CASSDLTGGNYGYTF.

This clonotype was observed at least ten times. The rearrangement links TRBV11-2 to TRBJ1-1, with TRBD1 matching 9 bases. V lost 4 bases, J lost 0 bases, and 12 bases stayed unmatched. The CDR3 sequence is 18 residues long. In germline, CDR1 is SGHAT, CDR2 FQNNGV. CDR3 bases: TGTGCCAGCAGCTCGCTTCGAGGTGACAGGGGGTTGAACACTGAAGCTTTCTTT. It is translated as CASSSLRGDRGLNTEAFF.

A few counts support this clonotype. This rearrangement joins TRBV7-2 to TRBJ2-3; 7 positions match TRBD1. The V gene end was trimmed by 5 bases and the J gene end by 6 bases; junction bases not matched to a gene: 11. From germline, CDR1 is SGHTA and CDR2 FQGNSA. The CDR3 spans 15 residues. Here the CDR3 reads CASSLTGQDFDTQYF. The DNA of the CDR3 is TGTGCCAGCAGCCTGACTGGACAGGATTTCGATACGCAGTATTTT.

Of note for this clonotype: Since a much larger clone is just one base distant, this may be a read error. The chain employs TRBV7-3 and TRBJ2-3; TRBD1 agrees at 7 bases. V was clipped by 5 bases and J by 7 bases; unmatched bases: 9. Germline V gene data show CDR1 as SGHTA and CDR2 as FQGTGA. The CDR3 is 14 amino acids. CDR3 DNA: TGTGCCAGCAGCAGTCAAGAGGGGGCAAATACGCAGTATTTT. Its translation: CASSSQEGANTQYF. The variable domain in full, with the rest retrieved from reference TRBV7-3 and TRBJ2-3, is GAGVSQTPSNKVTEKGKYVELRCDPISGHTALYWYRQSLGQGPEFLIYFQGTGAADDSGLPNDRFFAVRPEGSVSTLKIQRTERGDSAVYLCASSSQEGANTQYFGPGTRLTVL.

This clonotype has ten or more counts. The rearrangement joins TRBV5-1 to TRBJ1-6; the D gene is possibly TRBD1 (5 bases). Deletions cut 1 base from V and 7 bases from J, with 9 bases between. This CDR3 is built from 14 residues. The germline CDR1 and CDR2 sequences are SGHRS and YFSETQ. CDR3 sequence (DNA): TGCGCCAGCAGCTTGCTCCAGGGAAATTCACCCCTCCACTTT. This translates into CASSLLQGNSPLHF. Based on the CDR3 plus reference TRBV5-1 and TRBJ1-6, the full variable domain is KAGVTQTPRYLIKTRGQQVTLSCSPISGHRSVSWYQQTPGQGLQFLFEYFSETQRNKGNFPGRFSGRQFSNSRSEMNVSTLELGDSALYLCASSLLQGNSPLHFGNGTRLTVT.

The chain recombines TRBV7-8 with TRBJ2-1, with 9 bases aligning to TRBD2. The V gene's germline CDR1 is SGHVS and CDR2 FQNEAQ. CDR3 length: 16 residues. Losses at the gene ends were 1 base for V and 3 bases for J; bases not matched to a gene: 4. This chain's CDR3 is CASSLVAGGYYNEQFF. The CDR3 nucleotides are TGTGCCAGCAGCTTAGTGGCGGGGGGGTACTACAATGAGCAGTTCTTC. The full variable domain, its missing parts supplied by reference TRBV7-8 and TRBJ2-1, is GAGVSQSPRYKVAKRGQDVALRCDPISGHVSLFWYQQALGQGPEFLTYFQNEAQLDKSGLPSDRFFAERPEGSVSTLKIQRTQQEDSAVYLCASSLVAGGYYNEQFFGPGTRLTVL.